This entry lists 9 T cell receptor beta chains sequenced from one sample in a study of cytomegalovirus exposure and HLA in healthy donors. The PCR used 60 Vbeta and 13 Jbeta primers. Only in-frame clones appear in the TCRdb table, and some are missing; sequencing was by immunoSEQ multiplex PCR. The table for this sample gives about 170,000 clones. The specimen was PBMCs. The receptors shown here come from a young woman in good health and CMV-seropositive.

CDR3 loop: CASSLEGGTGQPQHF. The CDR3 region has the DNA TGCGCCAGCAGCTTGGAGGGGGGGACAGGGCAGCCCCAGCATTTT. V usage is TRBV5-1 and J usage is TRBJ1-5; 9 nucleotides agree with TRBD1. Looked up from germline, CDR1 is SGHRS and CDR2 is YFSETQ. The V and J ends lost 0 bases and 7 bases, in that order; junction bases with no gene match: 5. The CDR3 is made up of 15 amino acids.

The J gene is TRBJ2-7, the V gene TRBV5-1; D not certain. Germline lookup yields CDR1 SGHRS and CDR2 YFSETQ. The CDR3 runs to 11 residues. V was trimmed by 0 bases and J by 5 bases, leaving 3 bases between them. The CDR3 coding sequence is TGCGCCAGCAGCTTGGATAACGAGCAGTACTTC. Translating gives CASSLDNEQYF.

The V gene is TRBV10-3, the J gene TRBJ1-2, with 8 bases aligning to TRBD1. The CDR3 totals 14 residues. The junction had 14 bases not matched to a gene; V was cut back by 10 bases and J by 7 bases. Germline assignment: CDR1 ENHRY and CDR2 SYGVKD. This chain's CDR3 is CATSSDRVGSGYTF. CDR3 bases: TGTGCCACCTCCTCGGACAGGGTGGGGAGTGGCTACACCTTC.

V and J are TRBV6-5 and TRBJ2-7, with 10 bases that match TRBD1. With V trimmed by 5 bases and J by 3 bases, 7 bases remained unmatched. The CDR3 covers 15 residues. The germline gives CDR1 MNHEY, CDR2 SVGAGI. CDR3 in amino acids: CASSRRDRGGYEQYF. The CDR3 nucleotides are TGTGCCAGCAGTAGACGGGACAGGGGTGGCTACGAGCAGTACTTC.

The genes are TRBV11-2 and TRBJ2-1; TRBD2 matches 10 bases. Germline trimming cut 8 bases from V and 0 bases from J; bases unmatched to any gene: 4. Germline lookup yields CDR1 SGHAT and CDR2 FQNNGV. This CDR3 is 15 amino acids long. The DNA of the CDR3 is TGTGCCAGCCGGACTAGCGGAAACTCCTACAATGAGCAGTTCTTC. Amino acid sequence: CASRTSGNSYNEQFF.

The J gene is TRBJ1-1, the V gene TRBV13; no firm D call. V lost 4 bases and J lost 5, with 20 bases in between. Per germline, CDR1 PRHDT and CDR2 FYEKMQ (reference sequence). There are 16 residues in the CDR3. This chain's CDR3 is CASSSYEQRIKTEAFF. Here the CDR3 DNA reads TGTGCCAGCAGCTCGTACGAACAGAGAATTAAAACTGAAGCTTTCTTT.

This chain joins TRBV7-2 and TRBJ1-6, with 12 bases that match TRBD1. Germline CDR1 reads SGHTA; CDR2 reads FQGNSA. V dropped 1 base and J dropped 12; count of bases not matched to a gene: 7. This CDR3 comprises 16 residues. As DNA, the CDR3 is TGTGCCAGCAGCTTAGTCGCGGGACAGGGGGCTTTACCCCTCCACTTT. Protein: CASSLVAGQGALPLHF.

The chain joins TRBV7-9 to TRBJ2-7, with 8 bases fitting TRBD1. Germline V lookup: CDR1 SEHNR, CDR2 FQNEAQ (reference sequence). V was pared by 1 base and J by 6 bases, with 8 bases of the junction left unmatched. The CDR3 contains 15 residues. This chain's CDR3 is CASSLEYQGAGEQYF. The CDR3 DNA sequence: TGTGCCAGCAGCTTAGAGTATCAGGGGGCCGGCGAGCAGTACTTC. The full variable domain, rest sourced from reference TRBV7-9 and TRBJ2-7, is DTGVSQNPRHKITKRGQNVTFRCDPISEHNRLYWYRQTLGQGPEFLTYFQNEAQLEKSRLLSDRFSAERPKGSFSTLEIQRTEQGDSAMYLCASSLEYQGAGEQYFGPGTRLTVT.

V gene TRBV2 combines with J gene TRBJ1-1; TRBD1 aligns across 10 bases. This CDR3 contains 17 residues. V lost 6 bases, J lost 1 base, and 11 bases stayed unmatched. Germline CDR1 is SNHLY and CDR2 is FYNNEI. DNA for the CDR3: TGTGCCAGCAGGGCGACCGGGACAGGGGTTGGGAACACTGAAGCTTTCTTT. Encoded protein: CASRATGTGVGNTEAFF.